One sample yielded the 18 T cell receptor beta chains listed below, sequenced in a study of T-cell memory formation after mild COVID-19. TCRdb re-called the 5' RACE reads with MiXCR, one entry per CDR3 protein. The sample lists around 430,000 distinct CDR3 sequences; about 15% were seen once. Input material: PBMCs or a T cell subset sorted from them (not recorded which). These receptors came from a man aged 18 to 29 who had mild COVID-19 (a few samples of this study predate the infection). Cell type and time point are not known.

The chain couples TRBV5-1 to TRBJ2-5; D may correspond to TRBD1 or TRBD2 (5 bases each). This CDR3 contains 15 residues. V lost 4 bases and J 0 bases, leaving 13 bases between the germline ends. Looked up from germline, CDR1 is SGHRS and CDR2 is YFSETQ. In DNA, the CDR3 is TGCGCCAGCAGCCGGGACGGTCGGAACCAAGAGACCCAGTACTTC. This encodes CASSRDGRNQETQYF.

The J gene is TRBJ1-1, the V gene TRBV18, with D perhaps matching TRBD1 (5 bases). The CDR3 has 13 amino acids. The germline V and J ends were trimmed by 3 bases and 3 bases, with 8 bases remaining between them. CDR1 is KGHSH and CDR2 is LQKENI in the germline V gene. DNA of the CDR3: TGTGCCAGCTCACCGGAACAGGACACTGAAGCTTTCTTT. Protein product: CASSPEQDTEAFF.

In this sample, this clonotype turned up many times. The chain employs TRBV5-1 and TRBJ1-4; D uncertain. V was pared by 4 bases and J by 0 bases, with 10 bases between. The CDR3 totals 15 residues. Per the germline V gene, CDR1 is SGHRS and CDR2 is YFSETQ. The CDR3 spells CASSEAVATNEKLFF. The CDR3 DNA is TGCGCCAGCAGCGAGGCAGTTGCAACTAATGAAAAACTGTTTTTT.

This clonotype came up a few times. The rearrangement joins TRBV27 to TRBJ2-3; 11 nucleotides align to TRBD2. The CDR3 covers 17 residues. The germline gives CDR1 MNHEY, CDR2 SMNVEV (reference sequence). With 2 bases clipped from V and 7 bases from J, the junction kept 11 bases outside the gene matches. CDR3 protein: CASSLEGTSGGWHTQYF. The DNA of the CDR3 is TGTGCCAGCAGTTTAGAAGGAACTAGCGGGGGTTGGCATACGCAGTATTTT.

The V gene is TRBV5-5, the J gene TRBJ1-1, with D unresolved. Trimming shortened V by 1 base and J by 5 bases, and 15 bases separated the two germline ends. Looked up from germline, CDR1 is SGHKS and CDR2 is YYEKEE (reference sequence). The CDR3 loop spans 15 amino acids. CDR3 protein: CASSLWYGMGTEAFF. The CDR3, as DNA: TGTGCCAGCAGCTTGTGGTATGGGATGGGGACTGAAGCTTTCTTT.

This clonotype was found once. The rearrangement joins TRBV18 to TRBJ1-5; the match to TRBD1 covers 7 bases. CDR3 length: 16 residues. CDR1 and CDR2 from the germline V gene are KGHSH and LQKENI. The trim removed 2 bases at V and 2 bases at J, leaving 6 bases unmatched. The DNA of the CDR3 is TGTGCCAGCTCACCATCGTACAGGGGTGGCAATCAGCCCCAGCATTTT. Protein product: CASSPSYRGGNQPQHF.

This clonotype was recorded at least ten times. This sequence joins TRBV4-2 and TRBJ2-1, with 9 bases matching TRBD2. Trimming cost V 0 bases and J 2 bases; bases outside gene matches: 2. Germline V gene data show CDR1 as LGHNA and CDR2 as YNFKEQ. The CDR3 covers 16 residues. This CDR3 reads CASSQDGGGAYNEQFF. CDR3 DNA sequence: TGTGCCAGCAGCCAAGACGGCGGGGGGGCCTACAATGAGCAGTTCTTC.

The J gene is TRBJ2-2, the V gene TRBV9, with D tentatively TRBD1 or TRBD2 (5 bases each). V was shortened by 6 bases and J by 5 bases, with 23 bases between the two germline ends. Germline V gene data show CDR1 as SGDLS and CDR2 as YYNGEE. The CDR3 totals 17 residues. The CDR3 loop is CASTEGFKSPRTGELFF. CDR3 bases: TGTGCCAGCACCGAGGGGTTCAAGTCGCCCCGGACCGGGGAGCTGTTTTTT.

The chain couples TRBV5-1 to TRBJ2-1, with TRBD2 identical over 7 bases. The germline V gene encodes CDR1 SGHRS and CDR2 YFSETQ. Unmatched junction bases numbered 5, after V lost 1 base and J lost 4 bases. The CDR3 is 15 amino acids. The CDR3 here is CASSLSGVKYNEQFF. The CDR3 DNA sequence: TGCGCCAGCAGCTTGAGCGGGGTGAAGTACAATGAGCAGTTCTTC.

This rearrangement joins TRBV6-2 or TRBV6-3 to TRBJ1-5; unclear D gene. CDR3 length equals 12 residues. V was trimmed by 5 bases and J by 5 bases, leaving 7 bases between them. Germline V CDR1 and CDR2: MNHEY, SVGEGT. CDR3 DNA: TGTGCCAGCAGTGAGCTCTATCAGCCCCAGCATTTT. Protein product: CASSELYQPQHF.

In this sample, this clonotype turned up a few times. V gene TRBV5-1 combines with J gene TRBJ2-5; TRBD1 or TRBD2 may be the D gene (5 bases each). The CDR3 is 13 amino acids. The V gene's germline CDR1 is SGHRS and CDR2 YFSETQ. Trimming shortened V by 7 bases and J by 2 bases, and 12 bases separated the two germline ends. CDR3: CASWGRLQETQYF. Here the CDR3 DNA reads TGCGCCAGCTGGGGACGGCTACAAGAGACCCAGTACTTC.

A few counts support this clonotype. The gene calls are TRBV4-3 and TRBJ2-2; TRBD1 matches at 8 bases. In germline, CDR1 is LGHNA, CDR2 YSLEER. This CDR3 region has 17 residues. Trimming took 1 base from V and 6 from J; bases not matched to a gene: 10. CDR3 sequence reads: CASSQAVWGQDAGELFF. CDR3 coding DNA: TGCGCCAGCAGCCAAGCCGTCTGGGGACAGGATGCCGGGGAGCTGTTTTTT.

This chain joins TRBV5-1 and TRBJ1-1; D gene unclear. V was pared by 0 bases and J by 4 bases, with 7 bases between. CDR3 size: 13 residues. Germline V gene data show CDR1 as SGHRS and CDR2 as YFSETQ. CDR3 bases: TGCGCCAGCAGCTTGGAGGTGGGCACTGAAGCTTTCTTT. Its protein product is CASSLEVGTEAFF.

This clonotype came up a few times. At one end, the junction sequence differs from germline, possibly due to a read error. This chain links TRBV6-2 or TRBV6-3 with TRBJ2-5, with D maybe TRBD1 (5 bases). This CDR3 contains 13 residues. Germline values: CDR1 MNHEY, CDR2 SVGEGT. The CDR3 here is CASRRTPPESQYF. CDR3 bases: TGTGCCAGCAGACGGACACCGCCTGAGAGCCAGTACTTC.

This clonotype was counted a few times. The CDR3 nucleotides are TGCAGTGCTAGACCGGTAGTTAGAGATTCAAGCTCCTACGAGCAGTACGTC. Translating gives CSARPVVRDSSSYEQYV. The genes are TRBV20-1 and TRBJ2-7; the D is unclear. Germline V lookup: CDR1 DFQATT, CDR2 SNEGSKA (reference sequence). CDR3 length: 17 amino acids. Trimming removed 2 bases from V and 0 bases from J, with 20 bases in between.

This chain links TRBV6-6 with TRBJ2-1; 8 nucleotides match TRBD2. Germline loops: CDR1 MNHNY, CDR2 SVGAGI (reference sequence). J gave up 9 bases and V 6 bases, and 25 bases lay outside the gene matches. This CDR3 region has 19 residues. The CDR3: CASSPTGGAVPPPTGEQFF. The CDR3 DNA sequence: TGTGCCAGCAGCCCTACGGGAGGGGCAGTACCTCCCCCAACTGGTGAGCAGTTCTTC.

The chain is built from TRBV30 and TRBJ1-6; D unresolved. The CDR3 contains 13 residues. Trimming shortened V by 4 bases and J by 13 bases, and 17 bases separated the two germline ends. Germline V lookup: CDR1 GTSNPN, CDR2 SVGIG (reference sequence). CDR3 in DNA: TGTGCCTGGAAGAGGACCCCGGTCCGGCCCCTCCACTTT. Protein product: CAWKRTPVRPLHF.

This clonotype was counted between two and nine times. This chain uses TRBV12-3 or TRBV12-4 with TRBJ2-1; a weak D match, TRBD2 (7 bases). The V gene lost 9 bases and the J gene lost 4 bases, with 16 bases spanning the gap. The CDR3 runs 14 residues. In DNA form, the CDR3 reads TGTGCCAGTTTGCCGGGGGGCCGTTACAATGAGCAGTTCTTC. As protein: CASLPGGRYNEQFF.